Below, one T cell receptor beta chain is given with its context. Its target is unknown. This sample was taken from a study of T cell responses to AZD1222 COVID-19 vaccine. Study-wide results and limits: There were mostly white British donors and more females than males, and clonal diversity was possibly underestimated.

Some clones are missing from TCRdb's copy, which holds only in-frame ones; the method was immunoSEQ multiplex PCR. This sample has 75,000 to 90,000 clones, with more than 85% found just once. The germline V gene encodes CDR1 KGHDR and CDR2 SFDVKD. Unmatched junction bases numbered 10, after V lost 9 bases and J lost 6 bases. The CDR3 sequence is 14 residues long. The chain recombines TRBV24-1 with TRBJ1-5; 7 bases match TRBD1. Sequencing was performed on peripheral blood, taken 28 days after the second AZD1222 dose. This clonotype was sampled from an adult who received the AZD1222 COVID-19 vaccine. CDR3 sequence reads: CATSAGGVGQPQHF. The CDR3 region has the DNA TGTGCCACCTCCGCAGGGGGGGTCGGTCAGCCCCAGCATTTT.